The TCR beta chain described here comes from a study of T cell responses to AZD1222 COVID-19 vaccine. Some clones are missing from TCRdb's copy, which holds only in-frame ones; the method was immunoSEQ multiplex PCR. This table holds approximately 150,000 clones, around 90% found once. Second doses were pooled across both intervals (about 4 or about 12 weeks). Germline V gene sequence: CDR1 SEHNR, CDR2 FQNEAQ (reference sequence). V lost 4 bases and J lost 5; bases outside the gene matches: 6. The CDR3 spans 15 residues. Concerning this clone itself: Its cognate antigen is unknown.

Study results and limitations: Seropositivity was recorded at baseline in only a handful of AZD1222 recipients. The donor group comprised mostly white British people and more females; the analysis possibly underestimated clonal diversity.

The origin of this receptor is an adult who received the AZD1222 COVID-19 vaccine. The chain links TRBV7-9 to TRBJ2-1; 9 bases line up with TRBD2. The specimen comprised peripheral blood, sampled 28 days after the second AZD1222 dose. In DNA, the CDR3 is TGTGCCAGCAGCTCCGTTAGCGGGGGAAACAATGAGCAGTTCTTC. Its translation is CASSSVSGGNNEQFF.